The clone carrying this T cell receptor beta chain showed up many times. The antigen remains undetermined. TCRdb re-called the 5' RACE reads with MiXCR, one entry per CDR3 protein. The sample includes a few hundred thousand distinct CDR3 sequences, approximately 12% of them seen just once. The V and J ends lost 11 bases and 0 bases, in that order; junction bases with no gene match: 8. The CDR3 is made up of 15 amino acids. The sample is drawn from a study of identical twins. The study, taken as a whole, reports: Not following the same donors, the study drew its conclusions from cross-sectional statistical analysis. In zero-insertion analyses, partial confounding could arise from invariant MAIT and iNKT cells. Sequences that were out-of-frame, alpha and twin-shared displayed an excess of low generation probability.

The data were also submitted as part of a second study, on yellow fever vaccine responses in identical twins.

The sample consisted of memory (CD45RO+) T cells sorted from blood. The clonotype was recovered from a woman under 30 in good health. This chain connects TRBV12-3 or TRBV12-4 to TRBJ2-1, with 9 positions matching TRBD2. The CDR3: CASRLTSGSYNEQFF. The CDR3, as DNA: TGTGCCTCCCGACTGACTAGCGGCTCCTACAATGAGCAGTTCTTC.